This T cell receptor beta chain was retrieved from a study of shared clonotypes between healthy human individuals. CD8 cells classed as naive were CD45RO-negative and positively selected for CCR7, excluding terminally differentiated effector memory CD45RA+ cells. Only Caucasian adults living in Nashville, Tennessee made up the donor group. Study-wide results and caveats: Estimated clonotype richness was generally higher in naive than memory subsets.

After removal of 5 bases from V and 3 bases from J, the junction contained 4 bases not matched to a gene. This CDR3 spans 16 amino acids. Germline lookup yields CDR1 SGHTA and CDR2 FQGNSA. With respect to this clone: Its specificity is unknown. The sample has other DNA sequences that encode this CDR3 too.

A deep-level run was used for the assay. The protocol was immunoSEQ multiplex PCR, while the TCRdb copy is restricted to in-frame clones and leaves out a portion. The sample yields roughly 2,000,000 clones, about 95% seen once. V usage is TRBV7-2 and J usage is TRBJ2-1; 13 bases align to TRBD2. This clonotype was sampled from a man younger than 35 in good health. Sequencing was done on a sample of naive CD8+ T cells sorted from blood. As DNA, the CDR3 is TGTGCCAGCAGCCCGTGGACTAGCGGGAGCTACAATGAGCAGTTCTTC. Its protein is CASSPWTSGSYNEQFF.